The 2 T cell receptor beta chains reported below all come from one sample, sequenced in a study of Graves' ophthalmopathy and Graves' hyperthyroidism (dated by TCRdb to the late 2010s). Sequenced using an Illumina HiSeq 2000. TCR beta CDR3 regions were amplified from RNA transcripts for repertoire sequencing. A first-round RT-PCR used HTBI primers with the Qiagen OneStep RT-PCR kit, followed by a second-round multiplex PCR, size selection and purification. TCRdb reprocessed the public reads (quality trimming at Q25 with fastp, clone calling with MiXCR) and kept in-frame beta chains. Identical CDR3 proteins give one entry, which carries the most common genes and DNA. Recorded for this sample are over 500,000 distinct CDR3 sequences; about 20% of them occurred a single time. About 6.6% of the sample is held by the ten biggest clonotypes. What was sequenced was peripheral blood. Receptor source: a woman under 30 with stable Graves' hyperthyroidism. Some clones in this sample may be carry-over from other donors' samples. Donor details come from another sample of the same person, matched by shared clones.

This clonotype was recorded a few times. The chain recombines TRBV28 with TRBJ1-1; D is undetermined. The V gene's germline CDR1 is MDHEN and CDR2 SYDVKM. Trimming took 5 bases from V and 0 from J, leaving 13 bases between them. The CDR3 covers 15 residues. The CDR3 loop is CASSPSTPVNTEAFF. For the CDR3, the DNA is TGTGCCAGCAGTCCCAGTACCCCAGTGAACACTGAAGCTTTCTTT.

This clonotype came up many times. This chain uses TRBV12-3 or TRBV12-4 with TRBJ1-1, with D perhaps TRBD1 (5 bases). V dropped 6 bases and J dropped 6 bases, with 14 bases sitting between them. The CDR3 loop spans 13 amino acids. CDR3 nucleotides: TGTGCCAGCAGACGCAGGGACCACGCTGAAGCTTTCTTT. It translates to CASRRRDHAEAFF.